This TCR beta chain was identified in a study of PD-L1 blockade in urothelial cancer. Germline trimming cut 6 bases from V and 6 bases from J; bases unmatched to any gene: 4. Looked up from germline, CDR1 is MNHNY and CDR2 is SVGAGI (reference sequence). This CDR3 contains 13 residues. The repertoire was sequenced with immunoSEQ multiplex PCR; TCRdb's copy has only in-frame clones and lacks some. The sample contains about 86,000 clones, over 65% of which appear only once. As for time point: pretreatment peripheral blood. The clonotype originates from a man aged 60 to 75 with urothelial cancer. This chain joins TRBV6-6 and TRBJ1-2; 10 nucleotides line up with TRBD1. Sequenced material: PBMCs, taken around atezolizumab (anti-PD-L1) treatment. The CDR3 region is CASSMTGGDGYTF. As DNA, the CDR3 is TGTGCCAGCAGCATGACAGGGGGCGATGGCTACACCTTC.